The 27 T cell receptor beta chains given below trace back to one sample, sequenced in a study of technical replicates of blood from a handful of donors. The protocol was immunoSEQ multiplex PCR, while the TCRdb copy is restricted to in-frame clones and leaves out a portion. The repertoire consists of under 100,000 clones, with approximately 96% occurring once and the leading ten covering over 0.2%. The sequencing sample was made of T cells isolated from PBMCs. The receptors here all came from a human donor in good health.

The gene calls are TRBV28 and TRBJ1-2, with D possibly being TRBD1 (5 bases). Germline V gene lookup returns CDR1 MDHEN and CDR2 SYDVKM. The CDR3 covers 13 residues. Trimming took off 7 bases at V and 4 bases at J, with 13 bases between the two ends. The CDR3 protein is CASIPGTAYGYTF. The CDR3 DNA sequence: TGTGCCAGCATTCCCGGGACTGCCTATGGCTACACCTTC.

The V and J genes are TRBV30 and TRBJ1-5, with 9 bases matching TRBD1. CDR3 size: 16 residues. V lost 4 bases to trimming and J lost 5 bases; unmatched junction nucleotides: 12. Germline V CDR1 and CDR2: GTSNPN, SVGIG (reference sequence). CDR3 nucleotides: TGTGCCTGGACCTCTACGGACAGGGGAGGCGATCAGCCCCAGCATTTT. Encoded protein: CAWTSTDRGGDQPQHF.

V gene TRBV11-2 combines with J gene TRBJ2-3; no clear D. V was shortened by 7 bases and J by 0 bases, with 14 bases between the two germline ends. This CDR3 contains 15 residues. Per germline, CDR1 SGHAT and CDR2 FQNNGV. As DNA, the CDR3 is TGTGCCAGCACCAGGAAGCTGGAAAGCACAGATACGCAGTATTTT. Its translation is CASTRKLESTDTQYF. Using reference TRBV11-2 and TRBJ2-3 for the parts outside the CDR3, the full variable domain is EAGVAQSPRYKIIEKRQSVAFWCNPISGHATLYWYQQILGQGPKLLIQFQNNGVVDDSQLPKDRFSAERLKGVDSTLKIQPAKLEDSAVYLCASTRKLESTDTQYFGPGTRLTVL.

This rearrangement joins TRBV9 to TRBJ2-5, with a tentative D call TRBD1 (6 bases). Germline loops: CDR1 SGDLS, CDR2 YYNGEE. The V end lost 2 bases, the J end lost 0 bases, and 17 bases lay between the germline ends. The CDR3 runs 17 residues. CDR3 loop: CASSVSRTASYQETQYF. Here the CDR3 DNA reads TGTGCCAGCAGCGTCTCTCGGACAGCTTCGTACCAAGAGACCCAGTACTTC.

This sequence joins TRBV10-3 and TRBJ2-7, with 10 positions matching TRBD1. After removal of 8 bases from V and 5 bases from J, the junction contained 9 bases not matched to a gene. The CDR3 is made up of 14 amino acids. Germline-derived CDR1 and CDR2 are ENHRY and SYGVKD. CDR3 sequence: CAIAEGDRGNEQYF. Written as DNA, the CDR3 is TGTGCCATCGCCGAAGGGGACAGGGGCAACGAGCAGTACTTC.

The chain links TRBV6-5 to TRBJ2-7; 8 bases align to TRBD2. From germline, CDR1 is MNHEY and CDR2 SVGAGI. Unmatched junction bases numbered 8, after V lost 4 bases and J lost 3 bases. The CDR3 is 15 residues long. DNA of the CDR3: TGTGCCAGCAGTTCCCCGGGAAGCGGGGGCTACGAGCAGTACTTC. As protein: CASSSPGSGGYEQYF.

The V and J genes are TRBV15 and TRBJ2-3; D is uncertain. Trimming stripped 5 bases from V and 3 bases from J, with 12 bases between. Looked up from germline, CDR1 is LNHNV and CDR2 is YYDKDF (reference sequence). This CDR3 spans 14 amino acids. The CDR3 DNA reads TGTGCCACCAGCCTCTATGCTCTAACAGATACGCAGTATTTT. Its protein is CATSLYALTDTQYF.

This sequence joins TRBV7-9 and TRBJ1-1; 10 bases match TRBD1. This CDR3 region has 15 residues. Trimming removed 6 bases from V and 4 bases from J; junction bases left unmatched: 8. The germline CDR1 and CDR2 sequences are SEHNR and FQNEAQ (reference sequence). CDR3 in amino acids: CASSILRDRGTEAFF. The CDR3 coding sequence is TGTGCCAGCAGTATTCTACGGGACAGGGGCACTGAAGCTTTCTTT.

The gene calls are TRBV7-9 and TRBJ1-2; a weak D match, TRBD1 (5 bases). CDR3 length: 15 amino acids. Germline-derived CDR1 and CDR2 are SEHNR and FQNEAQ (reference sequence). V lost 5 bases and J 2 bases, leaving 15 bases between the germline ends. In nucleotides, the CDR3 is TGTGCCAGCAGCAGCTCAGTGGGGCCCAACTATGGCTACACCTTC. Translation gives CASSSSVGPNYGYTF.

In its sample, this clone was seen a few times. J is TRBJ1-1 and V is TRBV27, with D perhaps matching TRBD1 (6 bases). The CDR3 spans 13 residues. V was cut by 7 bases and J by 7 bases, with 16 bases left in between. The V gene's germline CDR1 is MNHEY and CDR2 SMNVEV (reference sequence). CDR3 loop: CASTPETGSEAFF. CDR3 nucleotides: TGTGCCAGCACCCCTGAAACAGGGAGTGAAGCTTTCTTT.

V is TRBV28 and J is TRBJ2-1, with TRBD2 matching 7 bases. The CDR3 runs to 15 residues. V dropped 6 bases and J dropped 5; count of bases not matched to a gene: 10. The germline V gene encodes CDR1 MDHEN and CDR2 SYDVKM. Written as DNA, the CDR3 is TGTGCCAGCAGCCCGAAGGGCGGGAGCCACAATGAGCAGTTCTTC. Encoded protein: CASSPKGGSHNEQFF. Full variable domain (rest looked up from reference TRBV28 and TRBJ2-1): DVKVTQSSRYLVKRTGEKVFLECVQDMDHENMFWYRQDPGLGLRLIYFSYDVKMKEKGDIPEGYSVSREKKERFSLILESASTNQTSMYLCASSPKGGSHNEQFFGPGTRLTVL.

The chain links TRBV9 to TRBJ2-2, with TRBD2 matching 8 bases. Germline CDR1 SGDLS, CDR2 YYNGEE. J lost 0 bases, V lost 8 bases, and 3 bases had no gene match. There are 14 residues in the CDR3. CDR3 protein: CASRGGPNTGELFF. CDR3 DNA: TGTGCCAGTCGCGGGGGGCCGAACACCGGGGAGCTGTTTTTT.

This chain connects TRBV28 to TRBJ2-1; tentatively, D is TRBD2 (6 bases). Germline loops: CDR1 MDHEN, CDR2 SYDVKM. V was pared by 4 bases and J by 9 bases, with 22 bases between. This CDR3 region has 16 residues. CDR3 region: CASSSIRRALRGEQFF. The CDR3 bases are TGTGCCAGCAGTTCTATTAGGAGGGCCCTAAGAGGTGAGCAGTTCTTC.

V is TRBV7-9 and J is TRBJ1-1, with TRBD1 matching 10 bases. Germline loops: CDR1 SEHNR, CDR2 FQNEAQ (reference sequence). With 5 bases clipped from V and 4 bases from J, the junction kept 4 bases outside the gene matches. This CDR3 has 14 amino acids. CDR3 sequence (DNA): TGTGCCAGCAGCGGCCGACAGGGGGCCACTGAAGCTTTCTTT. Encoded protein: CASSGRQGATEAFF.

V usage is TRBV5-1 and J usage is TRBJ2-1, with D unclear. The CDR3 extends over 12 amino acids. Germline CDR1 and CDR2: SGHRS and YFSETQ. V lost 2 bases, J lost 9 bases, and 9 bases lay in between. The CDR3, as DNA: TGCGCCAGCAGCTTTGAAGGCGGTGAGCAGTTCTTC. Translating it yields CASSFEGGEQFF. Full variable domain (outside the CDR3, taken from reference TRBV5-1 and TRBJ2-1): KAGVTQTPRYLIKTRGQQVTLSCSPISGHRSVSWYQQTPGQGLQFLFEYFSETQRNKGNFPGRFSGRQFSNSRSEMNVSTLELGDSALYLCASSFEGGEQFFGPGTRLTVL.

The chain combines TRBV19 with TRBJ2-7; D is undetermined. This CDR3 spans 16 amino acids. Trimming cost V 10 bases and J 2 bases, with 24 bases left between them. Germline assignment: CDR1 LNHDA and CDR2 SQIVND (reference sequence). CDR3 sequence reads: CANSLEPTFPTYEQYF. The CDR3 nucleotides read TGTGCCAACTCCTTGGAGCCAACCTTTCCGACCTACGAGCAGTACTTC.

This sequence joins TRBV18 and TRBJ1-1, with 7 bases fitting TRBD1. The CDR3 spans 15 residues. The V gene's germline CDR1 is KGHSH and CDR2 LQKENI. V shed 3 bases, J shed 1 base, and the junction held 5 bases outside the gene matches. The CDR3 region is CASSPLTGTNTEAFF. For the CDR3, the DNA is TGTGCCAGCTCACCCTTGACAGGGACGAACACTGAAGCTTTCTTT.

The V gene is TRBV13, the J gene TRBJ1-1; a possible D gene is TRBD1 (5 bases). Germline lookup yields CDR1 PRHDT and CDR2 FYEKMQ (reference sequence). This CDR3 is built from 14 residues. V was clipped by 3 bases and J by 1 base, with 9 bases between them. CDR3 loop: CASSLDTSNTEAFF. The CDR3, as DNA: TGTGCCAGCAGCTTGGACACCTCGAACACTGAAGCTTTCTTT.

V gene TRBV27 combines with J gene TRBJ2-7; the D is unclear. This CDR3 is 11 amino acids long. The V end was cut by 8 bases, the J end by 2 bases, with 7 bases between. Germline assignment: CDR1 MNHEY and CDR2 SMNVEV (reference sequence). In DNA, the CDR3 is TGTGCCAGCGGAACAGCCTACGAGCAGTACTTC. This gives the protein CASGTAYEQYF.

This chain joins TRBV11-1 and TRBJ2-7; D is unresolved. Germline V gives CDR1 SGHAT, CDR2 FQDESV (reference sequence). This CDR3 spans 12 amino acids. Deletions cut 3 bases from V and 1 base from J, with 4 bases between. CDR3 in amino acids: CASSFSSYEQYF. The CDR3 bases are TGTGCCAGCAGCTTCTCTTCCTACGAGCAGTACTTC.

This clone was seen a few times. The V gene is TRBV30, the J gene TRBJ1-1; 7 bases match TRBD1. CDR3 length equals 14 residues. CDR1 is GTSNPN and CDR2 is SVGIG in the germline V gene (reference sequence). Losses at the gene ends were 1 base for V and 3 bases for J; bases not matched to a gene: 5. The CDR3 region has the DNA TGTGCCTGGAGTGCCGGGACAGTTGACACTGAAGCTTTCTTT. Its translation: CAWSAGTVDTEAFF.

The chain joins TRBV15 to TRBJ2-2; no clear D. V lost 0 bases and J lost 1, with 3 bases in between. CDR3 length equals 14 residues. Germline V gene data show CDR1 as LNHNV and CDR2 as YYDKDF (reference sequence). The CDR3 DNA is TGTGCCACCAGCAGAGATATGAACACCGGGGAGCTGTTTTTT. Its translation is CATSRDMNTGELFF. Based on the CDR3 plus reference TRBV15 and TRBJ2-2, the full variable domain is DAMVIQNPRYQVTQFGKPVTLSCSQTLNHNVMYWYQQKSSQAPKLLFHYYDKDFNNEADTPDNFQSRRPNTSFCFLDIRSPGLGDTAMYLCATSRDMNTGELFFGEGSRLTVL.

The chain has TRBV11-2 and TRBJ2-1, with D maybe TRBD2 (6 bases). Germline loops: CDR1 SGHAT, CDR2 FQNNGV. The ends were cut back, 1 base at V and 7 bases at J, with 11 bases in the middle. This CDR3 has 14 residues. The CDR3 nucleotides read TGTGCCAGCAGCTTAGCCCCGGGGGTGAATGAGCAGTTCTTC. Protein: CASSLAPGVNEQFF. Combining the CDR3 with reference TRBV11-2 and TRBJ2-1 gives the whole variable domain EAGVAQSPRYKIIEKRQSVAFWCNPISGHATLYWYQQILGQGPKLLIQFQNNGVVDDSQLPKDRFSAERLKGVDSTLKIQPAKLEDSAVYLCASSLAPGVNEQFFGPGTRLTVL.

The V call is TRBV19, the J call TRBJ1-5; perhaps TRBD1 as D (5 bases). V lost 4 bases and J lost 4, with 17 bases in between. This CDR3 has 16 residues. The germline gives CDR1 LNHDA, CDR2 SQIVND (reference sequence). The chain's CDR3 is CASSRIVAGPNQPQHF. CDR3 DNA sequence: TGTGCCAGTAGTAGAATCGTGGCAGGGCCGAATCAGCCCCAGCATTTT. Looking up the rest from reference TRBV19 and TRBJ1-5 gives the full variable domain: DGGITQSPKYLFRKEGQNVTLSCEQNLNHDAMYWYRQDPGQGLRLIYYSQIVNDFQKGDIAEGYSVSREKKESFPLTVTSAQKNPTAFYLCASSRIVAGPNQPQHFGDGTRLSIL.

This chain connects TRBV4-1 to TRBJ2-5; 12 nucleotides agree with TRBD2. There are 16 residues in the CDR3. Germline CDR1 MGHRA, CDR2 YSYEKL. Germline trimming cut 0 bases from V and 5 bases from J; bases unmatched to any gene: 4. The CDR3 protein is CASSQDMGLAGETQYF. The CDR3 coding sequence is TGCGCCAGCAGCCAAGATATGGGACTAGCGGGCGAGACCCAGTACTTC.

The chain combines TRBV5-4 with TRBJ2-3; no clear D gene. Trimming stripped 0 bases from V and 2 bases from J, with 13 bases between. The CDR3 sequence is 16 residues long. Germline V gives CDR1 SGHNT, CDR2 YYREEE (reference sequence). The CDR3 reads CASSLVQRPDTDTQYF. The CDR3 nucleotides are TGTGCCAGCAGCTTGGTACAGAGACCAGACACAGATACGCAGTATTTT. The whole variable domain, remainder taken from reference TRBV5-4 and TRBJ2-3, is ETGVTQSPTHLIKTRGQQVTLRCSSQSGHNTVSWYQQALGQGPQFIFQYYREEENGRGNFPPRFSGLQFPNYSSELNVNALELDDSALYLCASSLVQRPDTDTQYFGPGTRLTVL.

This clone is a singleton in its sample. The J gene is TRBJ2-3, the V gene TRBV14, with TRBD2 matching 8 bases. The J segment lost 2 bases and the V segment lost 4 bases, leaving 5 bases of the junction unmatched. This CDR3 comprises 15 residues. CDR1 and CDR2 (germline): SGHDN, FVKESK. CDR3: CASSRPGLVTDTQYF. The CDR3 coding sequence is TGTGCCAGCAGCCGGCCGGGACTAGTCACAGATACGCAGTATTTT.